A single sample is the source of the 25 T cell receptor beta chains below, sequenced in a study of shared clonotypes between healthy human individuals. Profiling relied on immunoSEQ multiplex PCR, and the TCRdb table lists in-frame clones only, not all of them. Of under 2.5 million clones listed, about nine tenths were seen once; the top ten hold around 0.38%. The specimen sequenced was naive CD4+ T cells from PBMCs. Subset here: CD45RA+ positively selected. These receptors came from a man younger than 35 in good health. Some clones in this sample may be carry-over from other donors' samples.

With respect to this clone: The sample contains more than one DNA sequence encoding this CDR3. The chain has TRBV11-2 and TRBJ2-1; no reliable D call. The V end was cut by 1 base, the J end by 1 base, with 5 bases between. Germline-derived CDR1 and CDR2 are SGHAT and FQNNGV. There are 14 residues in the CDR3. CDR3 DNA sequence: TGTGCCAGCAGCTTAGTGGTTTCCTACAATGAGCAGTTCTTC. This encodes CASSLVVSYNEQFF.

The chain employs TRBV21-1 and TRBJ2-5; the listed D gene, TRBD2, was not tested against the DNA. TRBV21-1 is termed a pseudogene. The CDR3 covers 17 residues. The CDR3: CASSKLEAAPAQETQYF. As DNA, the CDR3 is TGTGCCAGCAGCAAATTGGAGGCGGCGCCCGCCCAAGAGACCCAGTACTTC.

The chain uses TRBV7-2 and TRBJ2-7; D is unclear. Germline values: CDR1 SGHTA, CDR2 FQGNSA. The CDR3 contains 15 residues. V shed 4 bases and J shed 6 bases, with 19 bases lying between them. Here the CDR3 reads CASSSEWIRASEQYF. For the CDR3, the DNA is TGTGCCAGCAGCTCTGAATGGATCCGGGCGTCCGAGCAGTACTTC.

CDR3 residues: CAGGRIPTGTGGASTEAFF. The CDR3 nucleotides are TGTGCCGGAGGAAGGATCCCAACCGGGACAGGGGGCGCGAGCACTGAAGCTTTCTTT. This rearrangement joins TRBV30 to TRBJ1-1; 12 nucleotides align to TRBD1. Germline V lookup: CDR1 GTSNPN, CDR2 SVGIG (reference sequence). V was pared by 8 bases and J by 4 bases, with 23 bases of the junction left unmatched. There are 19 residues in the CDR3.

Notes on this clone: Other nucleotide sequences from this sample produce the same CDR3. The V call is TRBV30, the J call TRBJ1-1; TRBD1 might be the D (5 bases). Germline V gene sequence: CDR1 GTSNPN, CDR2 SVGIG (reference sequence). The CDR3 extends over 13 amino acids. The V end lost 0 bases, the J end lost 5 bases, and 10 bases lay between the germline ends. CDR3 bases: TGTGCCTGGAGTGTAGGGGCGAGGACTGAAGCTTTCTTT. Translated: CAWSVGARTEAFF.

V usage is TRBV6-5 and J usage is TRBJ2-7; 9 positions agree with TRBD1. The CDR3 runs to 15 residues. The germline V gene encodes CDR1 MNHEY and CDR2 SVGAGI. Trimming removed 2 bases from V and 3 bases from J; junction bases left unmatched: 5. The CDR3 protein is CASSYPGQGNYEQYF. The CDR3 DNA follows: TGTGCCAGCAGTTACCCCGGACAGGGGAACTACGAGCAGTACTTC.

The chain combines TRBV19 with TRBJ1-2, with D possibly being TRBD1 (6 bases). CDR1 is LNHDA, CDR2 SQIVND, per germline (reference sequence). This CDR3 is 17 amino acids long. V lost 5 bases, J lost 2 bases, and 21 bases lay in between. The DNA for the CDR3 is TGTGCCAGTAGTTTTCTACCCCCGCAGGGGTCGAACTATGGCTACACCTTC. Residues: CASSFLPPQGSNYGYTF.

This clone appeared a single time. DNA of the CDR3: TGTGCCAGCAGCCCCATAAGGATAGCGGCGAGCACAGATACGCAGTATTTT. The encoded protein is CASSPIRIAASTDTQYF. This sequence joins TRBV7-9 and TRBJ2-3, with TRBD2 as a possible D gene (6 bases). The CDR3 is made up of 17 amino acids. Germline loops: CDR1 SEHNR, CDR2 FQNEAQ (reference sequence). V was clipped by 5 bases and J by 0 bases, with 18 bases between them.

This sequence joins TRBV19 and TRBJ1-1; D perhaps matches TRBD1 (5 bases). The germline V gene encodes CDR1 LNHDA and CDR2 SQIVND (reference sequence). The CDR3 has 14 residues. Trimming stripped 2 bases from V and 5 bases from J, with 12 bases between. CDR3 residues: CASSISQGWTEAFF. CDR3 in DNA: TGTGCCAGTAGTATAAGCCAGGGATGGACTGAAGCTTTCTTT.

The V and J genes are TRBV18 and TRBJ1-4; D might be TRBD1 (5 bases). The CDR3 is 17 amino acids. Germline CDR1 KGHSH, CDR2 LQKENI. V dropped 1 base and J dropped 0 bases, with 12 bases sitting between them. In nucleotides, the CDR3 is TGTGCCAGCTCACCACAGGGGATTAAAGCAACTAATGAAAAACTGTTTTTT. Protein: CASSPQGIKATNEKLFF.

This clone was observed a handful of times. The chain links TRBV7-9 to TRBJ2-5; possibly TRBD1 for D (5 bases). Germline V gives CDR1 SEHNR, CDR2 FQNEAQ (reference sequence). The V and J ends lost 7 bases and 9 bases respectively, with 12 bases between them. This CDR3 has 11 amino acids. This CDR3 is CASTSLGAQYF. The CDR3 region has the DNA TGTGCCAGCACCTCGCTAGGGGCCCAGTACTTC. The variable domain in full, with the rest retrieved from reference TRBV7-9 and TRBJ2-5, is DTGVSQNPRHKITKRGQNVTFRCDPISEHNRLYWYRQTLGQGPEFLTYFQNEAQLEKSRLLSDRFSAERPKGSFSTLEIQRTEQGDSAMYLCASTSLGAQYFGPGTRLLVL.

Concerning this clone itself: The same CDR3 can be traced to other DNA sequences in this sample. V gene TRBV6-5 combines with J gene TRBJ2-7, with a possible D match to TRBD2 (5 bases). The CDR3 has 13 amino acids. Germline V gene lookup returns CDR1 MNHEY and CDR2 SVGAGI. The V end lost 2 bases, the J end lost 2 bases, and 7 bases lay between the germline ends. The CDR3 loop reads CASSYPGTYEQYF. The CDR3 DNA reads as TGTGCCAGCAGTTACCCGGGGACCTACGAGCAGTACTTC.

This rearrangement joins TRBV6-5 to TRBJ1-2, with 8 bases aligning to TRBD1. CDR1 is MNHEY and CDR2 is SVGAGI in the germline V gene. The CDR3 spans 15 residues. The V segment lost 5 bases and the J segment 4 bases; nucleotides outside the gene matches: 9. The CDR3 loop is CASSPPRTGSYGYTF. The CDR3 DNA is TGTGCCAGCAGTCCCCCCCGGACAGGGAGCTATGGCTACACCTTC.

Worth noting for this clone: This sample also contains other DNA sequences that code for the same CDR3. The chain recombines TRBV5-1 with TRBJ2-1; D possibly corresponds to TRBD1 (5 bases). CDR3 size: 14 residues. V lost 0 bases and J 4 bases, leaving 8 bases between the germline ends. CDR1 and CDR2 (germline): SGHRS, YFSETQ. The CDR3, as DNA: TGCGCCAGCAGCTTGGGACAGACGTACAATGAGCAGTTCTTC. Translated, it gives CASSLGQTYNEQFF.

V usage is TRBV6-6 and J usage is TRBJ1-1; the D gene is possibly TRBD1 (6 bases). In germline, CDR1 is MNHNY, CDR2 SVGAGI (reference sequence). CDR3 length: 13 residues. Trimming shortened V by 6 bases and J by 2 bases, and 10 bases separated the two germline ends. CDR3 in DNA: TGTGCCAGCAGGGGACACTCAAACACTGAAGCTTTCTTT. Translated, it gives CASRGHSNTEAFF.

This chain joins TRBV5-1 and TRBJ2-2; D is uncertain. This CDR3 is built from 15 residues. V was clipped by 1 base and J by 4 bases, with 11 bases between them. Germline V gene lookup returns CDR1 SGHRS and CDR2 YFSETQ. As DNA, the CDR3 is TGCGCCAGCAGCTTGAACTCGGGTGTCACCGGGGAGCTGTTTTTT. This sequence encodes CASSLNSGVTGELFF.

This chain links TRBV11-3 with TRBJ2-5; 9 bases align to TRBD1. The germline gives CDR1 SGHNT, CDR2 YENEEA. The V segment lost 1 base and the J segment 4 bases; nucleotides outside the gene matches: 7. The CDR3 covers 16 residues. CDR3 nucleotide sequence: TGTGCCAGCAGCTTAGGCGGACAGGGGAAGGGAGAGACCCAGTACTTC. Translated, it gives CASSLGGQGKGETQYF.

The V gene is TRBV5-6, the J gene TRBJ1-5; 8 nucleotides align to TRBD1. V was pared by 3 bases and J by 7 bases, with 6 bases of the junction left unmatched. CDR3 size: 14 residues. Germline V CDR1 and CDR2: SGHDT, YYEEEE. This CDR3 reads CASSSNRGAQPQHF. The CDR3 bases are TGTGCCAGCAGCTCGAACAGGGGGGCACAGCCCCAGCATTTT. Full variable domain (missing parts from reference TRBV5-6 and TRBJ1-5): DAGVTQSPTHLIKTRGQQVTLRCSPKSGHDTVSWYQQALGQGPQFIFQYYEEEERQRGNFPDRFSGHQFPNYSSELNVNALLLGDSALYLCASSSNRGAQPQHFGDGTRLSIL.

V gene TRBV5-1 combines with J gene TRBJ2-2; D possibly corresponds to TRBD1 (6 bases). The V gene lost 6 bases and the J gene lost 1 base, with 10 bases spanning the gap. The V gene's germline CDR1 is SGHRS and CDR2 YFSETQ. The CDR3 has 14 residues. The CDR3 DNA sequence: TGCGCCAGCATAGGACAGCGGAACACCGGGGAGCTGTTTTTT. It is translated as CASIGQRNTGELFF. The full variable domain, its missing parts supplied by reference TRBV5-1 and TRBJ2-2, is KAGVTQTPRYLIKTRGQQVTLSCSPISGHRSVSWYQQTPGQGLQFLFEYFSETQRNKGNFPGRFSGRQFSNSRSEMNVSTLELGDSALYLCASIGQRNTGELFFGEGSRLTVL.

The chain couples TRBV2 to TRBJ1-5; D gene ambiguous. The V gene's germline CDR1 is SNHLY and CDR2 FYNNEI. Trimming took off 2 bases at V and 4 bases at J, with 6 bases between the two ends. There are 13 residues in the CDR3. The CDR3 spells CASSEMANQPQHF. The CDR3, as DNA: TGTGCCAGCAGTGAAATGGCAAATCAGCCCCAGCATTTT. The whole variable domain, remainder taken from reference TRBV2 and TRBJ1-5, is EPEVTQTPSHQVTQMGQEVILRCVPISNHLYFYWYRQILGQKVEFLVSFYNNEISEKSEIFDDQFSVERPDGSNFTLKIRSTKLEDSAMYFCASSEMANQPQHFGDGTRLSIL.

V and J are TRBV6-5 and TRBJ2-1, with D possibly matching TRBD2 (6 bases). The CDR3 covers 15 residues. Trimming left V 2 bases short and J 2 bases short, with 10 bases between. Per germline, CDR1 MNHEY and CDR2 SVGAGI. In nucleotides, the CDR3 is TGTGCCAGCAGTTACCCGGGGGACGCCTACAATGAGCAGTTCTTC. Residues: CASSYPGDAYNEQFF.

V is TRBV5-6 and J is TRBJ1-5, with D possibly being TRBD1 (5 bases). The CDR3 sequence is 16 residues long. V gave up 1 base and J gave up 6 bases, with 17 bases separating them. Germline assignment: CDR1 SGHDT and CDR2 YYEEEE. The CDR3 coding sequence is TGTGCCAGCAGCTTGCTTGGGGGTAACTCGGCTCAGCCCCAGCATTTT. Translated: CASSLLGGNSAQPQHF. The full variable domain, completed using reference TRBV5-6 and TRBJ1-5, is DAGVTQSPTHLIKTRGQQVTLRCSPKSGHDTVSWYQQALGQGPQFIFQYYEEEERQRGNFPDRFSGHQFPNYSSELNVNALLLGDSALYLCASSLLGGNSAQPQHFGDGTRLSIL.

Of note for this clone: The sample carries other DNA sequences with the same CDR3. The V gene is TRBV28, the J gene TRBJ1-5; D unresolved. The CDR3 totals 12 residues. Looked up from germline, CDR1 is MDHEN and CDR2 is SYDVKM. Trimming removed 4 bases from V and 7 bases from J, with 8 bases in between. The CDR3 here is CASSSPGQPQHF. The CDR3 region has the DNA TGTGCCAGCAGTTCCCCGGGGCAGCCCCAGCATTTT.

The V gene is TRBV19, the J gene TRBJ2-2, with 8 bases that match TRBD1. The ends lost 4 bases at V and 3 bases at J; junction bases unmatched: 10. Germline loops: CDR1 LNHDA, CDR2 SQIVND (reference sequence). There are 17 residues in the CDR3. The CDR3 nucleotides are TGTGCCAGTAGTAGCGACCTCAGGGGGCGTGACACCGGGGAGCTGTTTTTT. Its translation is CASSSDLRGRDTGELFF. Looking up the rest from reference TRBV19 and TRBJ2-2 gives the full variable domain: DGGITQSPKYLFRKEGQNVTLSCEQNLNHDAMYWYRQDPGQGLRLIYYSQIVNDFQKGDIAEGYSVSREKKESFPLTVTSAQKNPTAFYLCASSSDLRGRDTGELFFGEGSRLTVL.

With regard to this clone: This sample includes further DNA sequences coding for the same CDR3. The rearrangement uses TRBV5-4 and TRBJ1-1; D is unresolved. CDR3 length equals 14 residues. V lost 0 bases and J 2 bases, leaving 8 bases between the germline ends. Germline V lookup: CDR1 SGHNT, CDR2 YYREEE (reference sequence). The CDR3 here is CASSLERANTEAFF. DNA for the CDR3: TGTGCCAGCAGCTTGGAACGGGCCAACACTGAAGCTTTCTTT.